This passage covers 10 T cell receptor beta chains from one sample sequenced in a study of CD8 T cells in Susac syndrome. The RNA, 0.5 to 1 ug, was put through reverse transcription using random hexamers. TCRdb analysed the immunoSEQ multiplex PCR reads with MiXCR anew, one entry per CDR3 protein. The sample lists about 90,000 distinct CDR3 sequences, over 80% occurring once. Specimen: CD8+ T cells from PBMCs. The receptors derive from a human donor in good health.

The CDR3 bases are TGTGCCAGCACCTCGGGAAGGAGCTCCTACGAGCAGTACTTC. Its translation: CASTSGRSSYEQYF. The chain recombines TRBV6-6 with TRBJ2-7, with a tentative D call TRBD2 (5 bases). The CDR3 loop spans 14 amino acids. Germline V gene sequence: CDR1 MNHNY, CDR2 SVGAGI (reference sequence). Between the trimmed V and J ends, which lost 7 bases and 0 bases, there was a span of 13 bases.

V and J are TRBV6-2 or TRBV6-3 and TRBJ2-3; 7 nucleotides line up with TRBD2. Germline V gene lookup returns CDR1 MNHEY and CDR2 SVGEGT. V trimming: 0 bases; J trimming: 0 bases; junction bases outside the gene matches: 0. This CDR3 contains 15 residues. The CDR3 coding sequence is TGTGCCAGCAGTTACTCACTAGCGAGCACAGATACGCAGTATTTT. It codes for CASSYSLASTDTQYF.

V is TRBV11-2 and J is TRBJ2-3; 7 bases align to TRBD2. J was trimmed by 0 bases and V by 6 bases; bases with no gene match: 6. Germline V lookup: CDR1 SGHAT, CDR2 FQNNGV. The CDR3 consists of 15 residues. The CDR3 reads CASRQAGSSTDTQYF. The CDR3 DNA reads as TGTGCCAGCAGACAAGCGGGGAGTAGCACAGATACGCAGTATTTT. The whole variable domain, remainder taken from reference TRBV11-2 and TRBJ2-3, is EAGVAQSPRYKIIEKRQSVAFWCNPISGHATLYWYQQILGQGPKLLIQFQNNGVVDDSQLPKDRFSAERLKGVDSTLKIQPAKLEDSAVYLCASRQAGSSTDTQYFGPGTRLTVL.

The chain has TRBV4-1 and TRBJ1-2; 7 bases are shared with TRBD1. CDR3 length: 15 residues. Germline V gene lookup returns CDR1 MGHRA and CDR2 YSYEKL. V shed 1 base and J 6 bases; nucleotides not matched to a gene: 8. DNA of the CDR3: TGCGCCAGCAGCCAAGTCGGAGGGGGCTGGGATGGCTACACCTTC. Translation: CASSQVGGGWDGYTF.

This chain uses TRBV29-1 with TRBJ2-4; no definite D call. The CDR3 length is 11 residues. Germline CDR1 reads SQVTM; CDR2 reads ANQGSEA. The V and J ends lost 7 bases and 2 bases respectively, with 6 bases between them. Written as DNA, the CDR3 is TGCAGCGCCTGGACCAAAAACATTCAGTACTTC. This gives the protein CSAWTKNIQYF. Variable domain in full (rest from reference TRBV29-1 and TRBJ2-4): SAVISQKPSRDICQRGTSLTIQCQVDSQVTMMFWYRQQPGQSLTLIATANQGSEATYESGFVIDKFPISRPNLTFSTLTVSNMSPEDSSIYLCSAWTKNIQYFGAGTRLSVL.

The V call is TRBV13, the J call TRBJ1-1, with D maybe TRBD1 (6 bases). There are 16 residues in the CDR3. Germline V gene lookup returns CDR1 PRHDT and CDR2 FYEKMQ (reference sequence). V gave up 2 bases and J gave up 4 bases, with 17 bases separating them. CDR3 region: CASSLWGGPQSTEAFF. CDR3 sequence (DNA): TGTGCCAGCAGCTTATGGGGGGGGCCCCAAAGCACTGAAGCTTTCTTT.

The genes are TRBV9 and TRBJ2-1; TRBD1 aligns across 8 bases. Germline V gene data show CDR1 as SGDLS and CDR2 as YYNGEE. V trimming: 4 bases; J trimming: 4 bases; junction bases outside the gene matches: 7. The CDR3 extends over 15 amino acids. CDR3 in DNA: TGTGCCAGCAGCTCTTCCGGGACAGGTTACAATGAGCAGTTCTTC. Translated, it gives CASSSSGTGYNEQFF. The full variable domain, its missing parts supplied by reference TRBV9 and TRBJ2-1, is DSGVTQTPKHLITATGQRVTLRCSPRSGDLSVYWYQQSLDQGLQFLIQYYNGEERAKGNILERFSAQQFPDLHSELNLSSLELGDSALYFCASSSSGTGYNEQFFGPGTRLTVL.

The chain has TRBV20-1 and TRBJ1-2; the D gene is possibly TRBD1 (5 bases). The germline CDR1 and CDR2 sequences are DFQATT and SNEGSKA (reference sequence). Trimming shortened V by 2 bases and J by 3 bases, and 13 bases separated the two germline ends. CDR3 length equals 14 residues. The CDR3 DNA reads as TGCAGTGCTAGACCGCAGGGTTGGGACTATGGCTACACCTTC. It yields the protein CSARPQGWDYGYTF.

The V call is TRBV27, the J call TRBJ2-7; 10 nucleotides align to TRBD1. V shed 3 bases and J 7 bases; nucleotides not matched to a gene: 9. This CDR3 has 15 residues. Germline CDR1 reads MNHEY; CDR2 reads SMNVEV (reference sequence). CDR3 residues: CASSLVGTGVDEQYF. CDR3 in DNA: TGTGCCAGCAGTTTGGTCGGGACAGGGGTTGATGAGCAGTACTTC.

This rearrangement joins TRBV14 to TRBJ1-1, with D tentatively TRBD1 (5 bases). Germline loops: CDR1 SGHDN, CDR2 FVKESK. Trimming took 4 bases from V and 0 from J, leaving 12 bases between them. This CDR3 is 15 amino acids long. CDR3 in DNA: TGTGCCAGCAGCCCCATCACAGGTATGAACACTGAAGCTTTCTTT. Protein product: CASSPITGMNTEAFF.